These T cell receptor beta chains were read from a single sample in a study of CD8+CD57+ T cells in acquired aplastic anemia. TCRdb processed the reads anew with MiXCR; each CDR3 protein has one entry. Of over 250,000 distinct CDR3 sequences in the sample, 56% are singletons; the top ten hold 1.3%. What was sequenced was sorted CD4+, CD8+, or CD8+CD57+ T cells (not recorded which) from PBMCs. The receptors come from a human donor with aplastic anemia. Both conserved end residues are part of each CDR3. Each record gives: V gene, clone size, D gene, CDR3 protein. The D gene is left open where the match is weak. Clone size is stated in some rows and not others, as once, few, many or a class when expanded.

TRBV20-1	-	-	CSGFRPTDTQYF
TRBV19	-	-	CASSIATGGLNTEAFF
TRBV11-2	many	-	CASSFNDRRLFF
TRBV10-1	-	-	CASRIGANQPQHF
TRBV19	many	-	CASSIIWPLPGRELFF
TRBV20-1	few	-	CSAREVRAAQGYTF
TRBV6-1	-	TRBD1	CASSEALTGGYEQYF
TRBV4-3	-	-	CASSQDRPGAGELFF
TRBV20-1	-	-	CSAGGGTDYGYTF
TRBV4-1	many	-	CASSQALENTEAFF
TRBV24-1	-	-	CATSDPIGAQHF
TRBV6-1	many	-	CASSEVRADTQYF
TRBV20-1	few	TRBD1	CSASDRARGANVLTF
TRBV20-1	-	-	CSARGGSLTPQYF
TRBV12-3/TRBV12-4	many	TRBD2	CASTLGGTANEQFF
TRBV7-8	many	TRBD1	CASSRITGVGNTIYF
TRBV7-8	-	-	CASSSPGRGIYEQYF
TRBV7-3	-	-	CASSFRSNTIYF
TRBV24-1	many	-	CATSDLQRTGELFF
TRBV10-3	many	-	CAISESRGTNTEAFF
TRBV20-1	-	-	CSASSGTGYEQYF
TRBV20-1	many	TRBD2	CSAREIAGPNSLNSLNEQFF
TRBV7-2	-	-	CASSLVYSSSGANVLTF
TRBV19	many	TRBD1	CASSIGTGKETQYF
TRBV2	-	-	CASSEEGRDIQYF
TRBV25-1	-	TRBD1	CASSVGQVDGYTF
TRBV7-9	-	-	CASSLRGPGDF
TRBV2	-	-	CASSPGQSSNQPQHF
TRBV2	-	TRBD1	CASRGLTGEPQHF
TRBV6-2/TRBV6-3	few	-	CASRAPGATSRTGELFF
TRBV29-1	-	-	CSVVPSSYNEQFF
TRBV19	-	-	CASRREGIADTQYF
TRBV24-1	few	-	CATSDLDSTDTQYF
TRBV2	few	TRBD2	CASRSLTSGGLNEQFF
TRBV11-2	many	-	CASSDNRVEQFF
TRBV7-9	-	TRBD2	CASSFGGREEYF
TRBV19	-	TRBD1	CASSLQGARYGYTF
TRBV2	many	TRBD1	CASSMDRGAKNIQYF
TRBV20-1	-	TRBD1	CSARPRDSYGYTF
TRBV5-6	few	TRBD1	CASSLGGTAVFCTDTQYF
TRBV9	-	-	CASSVVGGEQYF
TRBV5-1	once	-	CASSRGEDTEAFF
TRBV20-1	-	-	CSARVGGGETQHF
TRBV19	many	-	CASSIETPNTEAFF
TRBV9	-	TRBD1	CASSGTGARYEQYF
TRBV19	-	TRBD2	CASSNGLADYEQYF
TRBV15	-	-	CATSRDGEETQYF
TRBV2	-	-	CASSELDSTDTQYF